A selection of T cell receptor beta chains follows, all from one sample in a study of OX40 agonist ivuxolimab in advanced cancers. Assay used: immunoSEQ multiplex PCR; TCRdb lists only in-frame clones, some missing. The sample has around 67,000 clones, 88% seen once. This specimen consisted of CD4+ or CD8+ T cells sorted from blood, obtained in a trial of the OX40 agonist ivuxolimab. The receptors stem from an adult with an advanced solid tumor such as melanoma, head and neck, liver or kidney cancer. Each CDR3 is given with its conserved first and last residue. A D gene is named only where the DNA matches it firmly. Size tells how often a clone was seen (once, few, many) or the class of an expanded clone, and some rows leave it out.

TRBJ1-2,TRBV2,.,.,CASSGDGYGYTF,TGTGCCAGCAGTGGAGACGGCTATGGCTACACCTTC
TRBJ2-3,TRBV4-2,TRBD2,once,CASSRVQSGGNTDTQYF,TGTGCCAGCAGCCGAGTCCAGAGCGGGGGGAACACAGATACGCAGTATTTT
TRBJ1-2,TRBV13,TRBD1,.,CASSLGQGGGYTF,TGTGCCAGCAGCTTAGGACAGGGGGGTGGCTACACCTTC
TRBJ2-7,TRBV7-9,.,.,CASSLEGAGTRSYEQYF,TGTGCCAGCAGCTTAGAGGGCGCCGGGACCAGGAGCTACGAGCAGTACTTC
TRBJ2-7,TRBV11-3,.,.,CASSQGLAASYEQYF,TGTGCCAGCAGCCAAGGCCTAGCCGCTTCTTACGAGCAGTACTTC
TRBJ2-7,TRBV27,TRBD2,once,CASSLSSRKGLAGGRLSYEQYF,TGTGCCAGCAGTTTATCGTCGCGTAAGGGACTAGCGGGGGGTCGCCTCTCCTACGAGCAGTACTTC
TRBJ2-2,TRBV5-1,.,.,CASATNAGTGELFF,TGCGCCAGCGCGACGAACGCTGGCACCGGGGAGCTGTTTTTT
TRBJ1-5,TRBV6-1,TRBD1,.,CASTGTGSNQPQHF,TGTGCCAGCACCGGGACAGGCAGCAATCAGCCCCAGCATTTT
TRBJ1-4,TRBV6-6,.,.,CASSWDLTNEKLFF,TGTGCCAGCAGCTGGGATTTAACTAATGAAAAACTGTTTTTT
TRBJ2-5,TRBV29-1,.,.,CSVVGADQETQYF,TGCAGCGTTGTGGGGGCAGATCAAGAGACCCAGTACTTC
TRBJ2-7,TRBV20-1,.,.,CSARDRDEQYF,TGCAGTGCTAGAGACAGGGACGAGCAGTACTTC
TRBJ1-5,TRBV19,.,once,CASSPFGVRNQPQHF,TGTGCCAGTAGTCCGTTCGGGGTGCGCAATCAGCCCCAGCATTTT
TRBJ2-3,TRBV28,TRBD2,once,CASFQRSGGTDTQYF,TGTGCCAGCTTTCAGAGGAGCGGGGGCACAGATACGCAGTATTTT
TRBJ2-1,TRBV19,.,.,CASRVWELGEQFF,TGTGCCAGTAGGGTCTGGGAATTGGGTGAGCAGTTCTTC
TRBJ2-3,TRBV7-2,.,.,CASSPTRQTDTQYF,TGTGCCAGCAGCCCGACCCGCCAAACCGATACGCAGTATTTT
TRBJ2-1,TRBV15,TRBD2,.,CATSSPLAGGRDEQFF,TGTGCCACCAGCAGTCCCCTAGCGGGGGGGCGCGATGAGCAGTTCTTC
TRBJ1-1,TRBV5-1,.,.,CASSLFQGRKNEAFF,TGCGCCAGCAGCTTGTTTCAGGGAAGGAAAAATGAAGCTTTCTTT
TRBJ1-2,TRBV6-1,TRBD1,once,CASSEWGTGGPYGYTF,TGTGCCAGCAGTGAATGGGGGACAGGGGGCCCTTATGGCTACACCTTC
TRBJ2-3,TRBV28,TRBD1,.,CASVTGSTGTQYF,TGTGCCAGCGTGACAGGGTCCACAGGTACGCAGTATTTT
TRBJ1-1,TRBV5-6,.,.,CASSPGRRQKAFF,TGTGCCAGCAGCCCGGGACGTCGACAAAAAGCTTTCTTT
TRBJ2-5,TRBV2,TRBD1,.,CASRVRPGTGIETQYF,TGTGCCAGCAGAGTACGTCCCGGGACAGGGATTGAGACCCAGTACTTC
TRBJ2-3,TRBV5-1,TRBD1,.,CASSLVPPGPTGTDTQYF,TGCGCCAGCAGCTTGGTGCCTCCTGGGCCGACAGGGACAGATACGCAGTATTTT
TRBJ1-2,TRBV4-1,.,.,CASSQILGGGAHGYTF,TGCGCCAGCAGCCAGATCCTTGGTGGGGGGGCGCATGGCTACACCTTC
TRBJ1-2,TRBV6-4,.,.,CASSQEGELSGYTF,TGTGCCAGCAGCCAAGAGGGGGAATTATCGGGCTACACCTTC